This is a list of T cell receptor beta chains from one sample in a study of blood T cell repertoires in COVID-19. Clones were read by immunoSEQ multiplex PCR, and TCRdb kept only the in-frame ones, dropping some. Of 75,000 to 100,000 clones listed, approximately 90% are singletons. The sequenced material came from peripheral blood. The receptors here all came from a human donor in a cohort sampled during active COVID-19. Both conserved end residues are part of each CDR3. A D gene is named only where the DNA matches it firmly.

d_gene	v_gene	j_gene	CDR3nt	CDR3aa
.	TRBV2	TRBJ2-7	TGTGCCAGCAGCACAGGGACCGAGCAGTACTTC	CASSTGTEQYF
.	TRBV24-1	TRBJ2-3	TGTGCCACCAGTGACTCCGGGACTTACACAGATACGCAGTATTTT	CATSDSGTYTDTQYF
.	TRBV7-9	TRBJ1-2	TGTGCCAGCAGCTTAGCTCCAGGGGATTATGGCTACACCTTC	CASSLAPGDYGYTF
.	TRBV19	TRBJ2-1	TGTGCCAGTAGTATCGTGGGAGCTAACTACAATGAGCAGTTCTTC	CASSIVGANYNEQFF
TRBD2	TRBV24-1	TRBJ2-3	TGTGCCACCAGTGATTCGGGACTAGCGGTGGGAAGAGATACGCAGTATTTT	CATSDSGLAVGRDTQYF
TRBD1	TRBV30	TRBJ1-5	TGTGCCTGGAGTGCCGACAGGGTGTCGCTCAATCAGCCCCAGCATTTT	CAWSADRVSLNQPQHF
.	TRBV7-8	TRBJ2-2	TGTGCCAGCAGCTTAGTTAGGGGGACCGGGGAGCTGTTTTTT	CASSLVRGTGELFF
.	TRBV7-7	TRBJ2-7	TGTGCTAGCAGCTTAGTCCCATATTCCGGGGGAGCGGACGAGCAGTACTTC	CASSLVPYSGGADEQYF
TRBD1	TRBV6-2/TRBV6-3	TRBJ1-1	TGTGCCAGCAGTTACCCGAGAATACAGGGGGCGCGGAACACTGAAGCTTTCTTT	CASSYPRIQGARNTEAFF
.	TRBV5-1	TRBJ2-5	TGCGCCAGCATCAAGGCGGAGGGACTCCAAGAGACCCAGTACTTC	CASIKAEGLQETQYF